The rows below give T cell receptor beta chains drawn from one sample of a study of monozygotic twins with inflammatory bowel disease. TCRdb processed the 5' RACE reads again and assigns one entry to each CDR3 protein, with no DNA. This sample lists 440,000 or so distinct CDR3 sequences; its ten largest clones have roughly 2.5%. Sequences were obtained from blood. The origin of the receptors is a human donor with ulcerative colitis or Crohn's disease, or a healthy co-twin of an affected twin (not recorded which). The CDR3 runs from the conserved cysteine through the conserved F or W. Each record gives: V gene, J gene, CDR3 protein.

v_call: TRBV3-1
j_call: TRBJ2-1
cdr3_aa: CASSQATSSHEQFF

v_call: TRBV14
j_call: TRBJ2-2
cdr3_aa: CASSQVSGVLAGAGELFF

v_call: TRBV7-9
j_call: TRBJ1-1
cdr3_aa: CASSFFTNTEAFF

v_call: TRBV5-1
j_call: TRBJ1-2
cdr3_aa: CASRAIGWGWYGYTF

v_call: TRBV20-1
j_call: TRBJ1-1
cdr3_aa: CSARAGSLANTEAFF

v_call: TRBV6-1
j_call: TRBJ1-1
cdr3_aa: CASSITGSGTEAFF

v_call: TRBV5-1
j_call: TRBJ2-2
cdr3_aa: CASSLALAAWGTGELFF

v_call: TRBV5-1
j_call: TRBJ2-1
cdr3_aa: CASSWGQGGNEQFF

v_call: TRBV19
j_call: TRBJ1-1
cdr3_aa: CASSLRGEAFF

v_call: TRBV5-1
j_call: TRBJ1-2
cdr3_aa: CASSPQTGGYNNGYTF

v_call: TRBV12-3/TRBV12-4
j_call: TRBJ2-5
cdr3_aa: CASSLSETETQYF

v_call: TRBV7-2
j_call: TRBJ2-2
cdr3_aa: CASSLDFGGELFF

v_call: TRBV28
j_call: TRBJ2-2
cdr3_aa: CASASSGTGELFF

v_call: TRBV10-3
j_call: TRBJ1-1
cdr3_aa: CAITSTGGPGRMNTEAFF

v_call: TRBV12-3/TRBV12-4
j_call: TRBJ1-6
cdr3_aa: CASRMGRLTWSPLHF

v_call: TRBV5-1
j_call: TRBJ2-7
cdr3_aa: CASRPTQRGTSYEQYF